The rows below give T cell receptor beta chains drawn from one sample of a study of memory CD4+ T cells and cytomegalovirus serostatus. The table came from immunoSEQ multiplex PCR; TCRdb's copy has only in-frame clones and leaves some out. This table has about 64,000 clones, roughly four fifths appearing once. Sequenced: memory CD4+ T cells from blood. The receptor set was obtained from an adult in good health and CMV-seronegative. Both conserved end residues are part of each CDR3. The order of the fields is CDR3 protein, CDR3 DNA, D gene, J gene, V gene, clone size. A D gene is named only where the DNA matches it firmly. Only part of the rows carry a size: once, few, many, or a class if the clone is expanded.

CDR3aa: CASSLEKHTEAFF; CDR3nt: TGTGCCAGCAGCCTTGAGAAGCACACTGAAGCTTTCTTT; d_gene: NA; j_gene: TRBJ1-1; v_gene: TRBV5-4; abundance: NA
CDR3aa: CASSPAGNSNQPQHF; CDR3nt: TGTGCCAGCAGCCCGGCCGGTAATAGCAATCAGCCCCAGCATTTT; d_gene: NA; j_gene: TRBJ1-5; v_gene: TRBV7-9; abundance: NA
CDR3aa: CASSLSTATNEKLFF; CDR3nt: TGTGCCAGCAGCTTGTCAACAGCAACTAATGAAAAACTGTTTTTT; d_gene: NA; j_gene: TRBJ1-4; v_gene: TRBV5-5; abundance: NA
CDR3aa: CAWSLSGIGYTF; CDR3nt: TGTGCCTGGAGTTTATCAGGGATCGGCTACACCTTC; d_gene: NA; j_gene: TRBJ1-2; v_gene: TRBV30; abundance: once
CDR3aa: CASSLTAGRVEQYF; CDR3nt: TGTGCCAGCAGCCTAACTGCGGGTCGCGTCGAGCAGTACTTC; d_gene: NA; j_gene: TRBJ2-7; v_gene: TRBV14; abundance: NA
CDR3aa: CASSLWDPRRYGYTF; CDR3nt: TGTGCCAGCAGTTTATGGGATCCGAGGAGGTATGGCTACACCTTC; d_gene: NA; j_gene: TRBJ1-2; v_gene: TRBV28; abundance: NA
CDR3aa: CASSVSPRFETQYF; CDR3nt: TGTGCCAGCAGCGTTAGCCCCCGGTTTGAGACCCAGTACTTC; d_gene: NA; j_gene: TRBJ2-5; v_gene: TRBV7-2; abundance: NA
CDR3aa: CASSQTSGTGQFF; CDR3nt: TGTGCCAGCAGCCAAACGTCCGGGACCGGGCAGTTCTTC; d_gene: NA; j_gene: TRBJ2-1; v_gene: TRBV11-3; abundance: NA
CDR3aa: CASGYGAASNQPQHF; CDR3nt: TGTGCCAGTGGCTACGGGGCAGCTAGCAATCAGCCCCAGCATTTT; d_gene: NA; j_gene: TRBJ1-5; v_gene: TRBV2; abundance: NA
CDR3aa: CASSSSGTGYGYTF; CDR3nt: TGTGCCAGCAGCTCATCCGGGACAGGGTATGGCTACACCTTC; d_gene: TRBD1; j_gene: TRBJ1-2; v_gene: TRBV7-2; abundance: NA
CDR3aa: CASSLGRYGRAGENTEAFF; CDR3nt: TGTGCCAGCAGCTTGGGCAGGTACGGACGTGCTGGGGAGAACACTGAAGCTTTCTTT; d_gene: NA; j_gene: TRBJ1-1; v_gene: TRBV7-9; abundance: NA
CDR3aa: CASSEWGTGVYEQYF; CDR3nt: TGTGCCAGCAGTGAATGGGGGACAGGCGTCTACGAGCAGTACTTC; d_gene: TRBD1; j_gene: TRBJ2-7; v_gene: TRBV6-1; abundance: few
CDR3aa: CASSESQVSPLHF; CDR3nt: TGTGCCAGCAGTGAATCCCAGGTTTCACCCCTCCACTTT; d_gene: NA; j_gene: TRBJ1-6; v_gene: TRBV25-1; abundance: NA
CDR3aa: CASSLTGETEAFF; CDR3nt: TGTGCCAGCAGTTTAACAGGGGAGACTGAAGCTTTCTTT; d_gene: TRBD1; j_gene: TRBJ1-1; v_gene: TRBV27; abundance: NA
CDR3aa: CASSPGQGSYNEQFF; CDR3nt: TGTGCCAGCAGCCCGGGACAGGGGTCCTACAATGAGCAGTTCTTC; d_gene: TRBD1; j_gene: TRBJ2-1; v_gene: TRBV9; abundance: few
CDR3aa: CASSRASGYNEQFF; CDR3nt: TGTGCCAGCAGCCGGGCTTCGGGATACAATGAGCAGTTCTTC; d_gene: NA; j_gene: TRBJ2-1; v_gene: TRBV7-2; abundance: NA
CDR3aa: CASSPGPSGYEQYF; CDR3nt: TGTGCCAGCAGCCCGGGACCCAGCGGGTACGAGCAGTACTTC; d_gene: NA; j_gene: TRBJ2-7; v_gene: TRBV5-4; abundance: NA
CDR3aa: CASSPQGPISGNTIYF; CDR3nt: TGCGCCAGCAGCCCACAGGGGCCTATCTCTGGAAACACCATATATTTT; d_gene: TRBD1; j_gene: TRBJ1-3; v_gene: TRBV5-1; abundance: NA
CDR3aa: CASSLQGGVGSEQYF; CDR3nt: TGCGCCAGCAGCCTACAGGGAGGTGTGGGTTCCGAGCAGTACTTC; d_gene: NA; j_gene: TRBJ2-7; v_gene: TRBV5-1; abundance: once
CDR3aa: CASSLWLNTEAFF; CDR3nt: TGTGCCAGCAGCTTATGGTTGAACACTGAAGCTTTCTTT; d_gene: NA; j_gene: TRBJ1-1; v_gene: TRBV7-3; abundance: NA
CDR3aa: CSARTDQETQYF; CDR3nt: TGCAGCGCCCGGACAGATCAAGAGACCCAGTACTTC; d_gene: NA; j_gene: TRBJ2-5; v_gene: TRBV29-1; abundance: NA
CDR3aa: CASSLTGAGEKLFF; CDR3nt: TGTGCCAGCAGTTTGACAGGGGCGGGGGAAAAACTGTTTTTT; d_gene: TRBD1; j_gene: TRBJ1-4; v_gene: TRBV28; abundance: NA
CDR3aa: CASSNRNTEAFF; CDR3nt: TGTGCCAGCAGTAATAGGAACACTGAAGCTTTCTTT; d_gene: NA; j_gene: TRBJ1-1; v_gene: TRBV6-5; abundance: NA
CDR3aa: CASTPLTTNEKLFF; CDR3nt: TGTGCCAGCACCCCGCTTACAACTAATGAAAAACTGTTTTTT; d_gene: NA; j_gene: TRBJ1-4; v_gene: TRBV28; abundance: NA
CDR3aa: CASSHGLAGGPTQETQYF; CDR3nt: TGTGCCAGCTCCCACGGACTAGCGGGGGGCCCGACCCAAGAGACCCAGTACTTC; d_gene: TRBD2; j_gene: TRBJ2-5; v_gene: TRBV18; abundance: NA
CDR3aa: CASSPPGQGGTEAFF; CDR3nt: TGTGCCAGCTCACCACCGGGACAGGGAGGCACTGAAGCTTTCTTT; d_gene: TRBD1; j_gene: TRBJ1-1; v_gene: TRBV18; abundance: NA
CDR3aa: CASSQGQGNTEAFF; CDR3nt: TGCGCCAGCAGCCAAGGGCAGGGGAACACTGAAGCTTTCTTT; d_gene: NA; j_gene: TRBJ1-1; v_gene: TRBV4-1; abundance: NA
CDR3aa: CASSETWANEQFF; CDR3nt: TGTGCCAGCAGTGAAACCTGGGCCAATGAGCAGTTCTTC; d_gene: NA; j_gene: TRBJ2-1; v_gene: TRBV2; abundance: NA
CDR3aa: CASRQQGRNTEAFF; CDR3nt: TGTGCCAGCAGGCAGCAGGGGCGAAATACTGAAGCTTTCTTT; d_gene: NA; j_gene: TRBJ1-1; v_gene: TRBV6-1; abundance: NA
CDR3aa: CASSRRTGLGTEAFF; CDR3nt: TGTGCCAGCAGTCGTAGGACAGGGTTAGGCACTGAAGCTTTCTTT; d_gene: TRBD1; j_gene: TRBJ1-1; v_gene: TRBV28; abundance: few
CDR3aa: CASSFAGGRGSNSPLHF; CDR3nt: TGTGCCAGCAGCTTCGCCGGGGGCCGGGGGAGTAATTCACCCCTCCACTTT; d_gene: NA; j_gene: TRBJ1-6; v_gene: TRBV5-8; abundance: NA
CDR3aa: CASSPPDRGRGTDTQYF; CDR3nt: TGTGCCAGCTCACCACCCGACAGGGGGCGCGGGACAGATACGCAGTATTTT; d_gene: TRBD1; j_gene: TRBJ2-3; v_gene: TRBV18; abundance: NA
CDR3aa: CASCLSGRYTGELFF; CDR3nt: TGTGCCAGTTGCCTAAGCGGGAGATACACCGGGGAGCTGTTTTTT; d_gene: TRBD2; j_gene: TRBJ2-2; v_gene: TRBV28; abundance: once
CDR3aa: CASSPQPGWRFEQYF; CDR3nt: TGTGCCAGCAGTCCCCAGCCGGGGTGGAGGTTCGAGCAGTACTTC; d_gene: NA; j_gene: TRBJ2-7; v_gene: TRBV6-5; abundance: NA
CDR3aa: CASSPEGRTNEKLFF; CDR3nt: TGCGCCAGCAGCCCTGAGGGTAGAACTAATGAAAAACTGTTTTTT; d_gene: NA; j_gene: TRBJ1-4; v_gene: TRBV5-1; abundance: NA
CDR3aa: CASSLRLRETQYF; CDR3nt: TGTGCCAGCAGTTTACGTCTTAGGGAGACCCAGTACTTC; d_gene: NA; j_gene: TRBJ2-5; v_gene: TRBV28; abundance: NA
CDR3aa: CASSPKTGTNEKLFF; CDR3nt: TGTGCCAGCAGCCCGAAGACAGGTACTAATGAAAAACTGTTTTTT; d_gene: NA; j_gene: TRBJ1-4; v_gene: TRBV11-2; abundance: NA
CDR3aa: CASSARDRGIYEQYF; CDR3nt: TGTGCCAGCAGCGCCCGGGACAGGGGCATCTACGAGCAGTACTTC; d_gene: TRBD1; j_gene: TRBJ2-7; v_gene: TRBV11-2; abundance: NA
CDR3aa: CASSRGLAGTEETQYF; CDR3nt: TGTGCCAGCAGCCGGGGACTAGCGGGGACGGAAGAGACCCAGTACTTC; d_gene: TRBD2; j_gene: TRBJ2-5; v_gene: TRBV11-2; abundance: NA
CDR3aa: CASRFQALYGTEASF; CDR3nt: TGTGCCAGCAGATTTCAAGCCCTGTATGGCACTGAAGCTTCCTTT; d_gene: NA; j_gene: TRBJ1-1; v_gene: TRBV2; abundance: NA
CDR3aa: CASTDRGIGYEQYF; CDR3nt: TGCGCCAGCACGGACAGGGGGATAGGCTACGAGCAGTACTTC; d_gene: TRBD1; j_gene: TRBJ2-7; v_gene: TRBV5-1; abundance: NA
CDR3aa: CASSEARGPLTGELFF; CDR3nt: TGTGCCAGCAGTGAAGCGAGAGGGCCCCTCACCGGGGAGCTGTTTTTT; d_gene: NA; j_gene: TRBJ2-2; v_gene: TRBV6-1; abundance: NA
CDR3aa: CATRYMWDNEQFF; CDR3nt: TGTGCCACCAGATATATGTGGGACAATGAGCAGTTCTTC; d_gene: NA; j_gene: TRBJ2-1; v_gene: TRBV15; abundance: few
CDR3aa: CASSTGSSRETQYF; CDR3nt: TGTGCCAGTAGTACGGGGTCTAGCCGGGAGACCCAGTACTTC; d_gene: NA; j_gene: TRBJ2-5; v_gene: TRBV19; abundance: NA
CDR3aa: CASSIDRRANEKLFF; CDR3nt: TGTGCCAGCAGTATTGACCGTCGGGCTAATGAAAAACTGTTTTTT; d_gene: NA; j_gene: TRBJ1-4; v_gene: TRBV2; abundance: NA
CDR3aa: CASSLGQSNQPQHF; CDR3nt: TGCGCCAGCAGCTTGGGGCAGAGCAATCAGCCCCAGCATTTT; d_gene: NA; j_gene: TRBJ1-5; v_gene: TRBV5-1; abundance: NA
CDR3aa: CASSFDISGYTF; CDR3nt: TGTGCCAGCAGCTTCGACATTAGCGGCTACACCTTC; d_gene: NA; j_gene: TRBJ1-2; v_gene: TRBV7-9; abundance: NA
CDR3aa: CASSLEGLYGYTF; CDR3nt: TGTGCCAGCAGCTTAGAAGGACTCTATGGCTACACCTTC; d_gene: NA; j_gene: TRBJ1-2; v_gene: TRBV7-2; abundance: NA
CDR3aa: CASSLAGSRQPQHF; CDR3nt: TGTGCCAGCAGTTTAGCGGGTTCGCGCCAGCCCCAGCATTTT; d_gene: NA; j_gene: TRBJ1-5; v_gene: TRBV27; abundance: NA
CDR3aa: CAISTEGAQETQYF; CDR3nt: TGTGCCATCTCTACCGAGGGCGCTCAAGAGACCCAGTACTTC; d_gene: NA; j_gene: TRBJ2-5; v_gene: TRBV10-3; abundance: NA
CDR3aa: CAWSGRSAQETQYF; CDR3nt: TGTGCCTGGAGTGGACGGTCAGCACAAGAGACCCAGTACTTC; d_gene: NA; j_gene: TRBJ2-5; v_gene: TRBV30; abundance: NA
CDR3aa: CASSTTSGRWETQYF; CDR3nt: TGTGCCAGCAGCACGACTAGCGGGAGATGGGAGACCCAGTACTTC; d_gene: TRBD2; j_gene: TRBJ2-5; v_gene: TRBV7-2; abundance: NA
CDR3aa: CASSPDRNNEQFF; CDR3nt: TGTGCCAGCAGCCCGGACAGAAACAATGAGCAGTTCTTC; d_gene: NA; j_gene: TRBJ2-1; v_gene: TRBV5-4; abundance: NA
CDR3aa: CATRDRDSGNTIYF; CDR3nt: TGTGCCACCAGGGACAGAGACTCTGGAAACACCATATATTTT; d_gene: TRBD1; j_gene: TRBJ1-3; v_gene: TRBV19; abundance: NA
CDR3aa: CASSYFGTGLTGELFF; CDR3nt: TGTGCCAGCAGTTACTTCGGGACAGGGCTCACCGGGGAGCTGTTTTTT; d_gene: TRBD1; j_gene: TRBJ2-2; v_gene: TRBV6-5; abundance: NA